The source of this T cell receptor (beta chain) is a study of cytomegalovirus exposure and HLA in healthy donors (dated by TCRdb to between 2016 and 2019). For the wider study: The roughly 670 repertoires of the first cohort and the approximately 130 validation repertoires were produced on the same platform, according to a later analysis. The study was designed to test whether signatures of past pathogen exposure could be identified by cataloging public T cell receptors. In addition to the first cohort of approximately 650 subjects, a separate validation cohort of 120 different subjects was used. To predict cytomegalovirus infection status, the study combined high-throughput TCR immunosequencing, statistical association of individual TCRs with disease status, and machine learning. Summary of the overall study and its limitations: It was suggested by the authors that the approach could potentially be generalized to other disease states and immunological phenotypes. A later analysis found that TCRs clustered in the first cohort also tended to co-occur in the roughly 120 validation repertoires, with approximately 94% of cluster scores above 0. Most TCR sequences were observed very rarely across donors, whereas some public TCRs were present in many individuals. A later analysis lacked HLA typing for the validation cohort, so it scored co-occurrence in that cohort across all 120 repertoires. In the study, 150 to 200 TCR beta chains were listed as associated with cytomegalovirus. In both the original and validation cohorts, the classifier was reported to diagnose cytomegalovirus status with high specificity and sensitivity. A few of the identified cytomegalovirus-associated TCR beta chains were confirmed in vitro to be specific for cytomegalovirus antigens.

Donors formed part of the validation cohort, which comprised about 120 subjects and was distinct from the first cohort of 550 to 850 subjects. CDR1 and CDR2 were assigned from the germline V gene as SGHVS and FNYEAQ. V is pruned by 4 bases and J by 0 bases, leaving 2 bases of the junction without a gene match. The CDR3, cysteine through phenylalanine, is 15 amino acids long. Solely the CDR3 DNA is kept, with 45 bases framed from the first base. A remark on this clone: Its antigen remains unidentified. No quality values exist for individual bases; no much larger clone is one base distant.

Library creation used the immunoSEQ multiplex PCR assay. Processing in the source paper ran as follows. A statistical classification framework was built for diagnosing cytomegalovirus status from the catalog of TCR beta chain sequences. The source is immuneACCESS, and TCRdb retained only in-frame sequences with V and J called. Part of the clones is not carried over; for the studies checked, unresolved V genes explain less than half of this, and the remainder is unexplained. Clonal size and the V and J genes are those of that table, whereas D and trimming came from the DNA. The sample table shows about 170,000 clones, and approximately 96% are seen once. 0.8% to 1% of the sample is taken by the ten largest.

Sequenced input: PBMCs. The chain is made from TRBV7-6 and TRBJ2-2, and 7 junction bases match TRBD2. The TCR originated in a young woman in good health and CMV-seronegative. The CDR3 region has the sequence CASSSLASNTGELFF. The nucleotides read TGTGCCAGCAGCTCACTAGCGTCGAACACCGGGGAGCTGTTTTTT.